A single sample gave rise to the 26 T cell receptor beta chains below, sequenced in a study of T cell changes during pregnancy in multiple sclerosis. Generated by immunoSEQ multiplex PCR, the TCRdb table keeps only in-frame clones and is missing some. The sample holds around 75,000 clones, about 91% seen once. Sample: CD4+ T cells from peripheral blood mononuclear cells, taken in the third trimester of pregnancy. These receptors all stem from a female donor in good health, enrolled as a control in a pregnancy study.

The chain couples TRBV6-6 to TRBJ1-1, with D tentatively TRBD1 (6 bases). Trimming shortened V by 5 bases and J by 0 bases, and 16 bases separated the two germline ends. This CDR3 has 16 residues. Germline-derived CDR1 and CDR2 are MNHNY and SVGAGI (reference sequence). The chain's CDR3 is CASSPGGIRMNTEAFF. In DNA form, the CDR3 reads TGTGCCAGCAGTCCGGGGGGCATACGCATGAACACTGAAGCTTTCTTT.

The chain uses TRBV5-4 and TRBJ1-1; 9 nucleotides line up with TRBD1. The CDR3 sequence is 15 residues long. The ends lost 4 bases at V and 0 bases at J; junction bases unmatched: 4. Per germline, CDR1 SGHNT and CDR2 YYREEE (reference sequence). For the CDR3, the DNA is TGTGCCAGCAGCCCCGGACAGGGGATGAACACTGAAGCTTTCTTT. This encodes CASSPGQGMNTEAFF.

The CDR3 loop is CASSPPALQGISSGNTIYF. As DNA, the CDR3 is TGTGCCAGCTCACCACCGGCCTTACAGGGGATAAGCTCTGGAAACACCATATATTTT. The chain recombines TRBV18 with TRBJ1-3; 7 bases align to TRBD1. CDR3 length equals 19 residues. V shed 0 bases, J shed 0 bases, and the junction held 11 bases outside the gene matches. Germline loops: CDR1 KGHSH, CDR2 LQKENI.

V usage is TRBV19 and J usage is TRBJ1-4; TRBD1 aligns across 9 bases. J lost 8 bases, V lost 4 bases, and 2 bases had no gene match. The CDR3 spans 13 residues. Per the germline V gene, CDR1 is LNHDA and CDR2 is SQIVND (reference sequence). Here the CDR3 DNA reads TGTGCCAGTAGTAGGGACAGGGAGGAAAAACTGTTTTTT. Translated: CASSRDREEKLFF.

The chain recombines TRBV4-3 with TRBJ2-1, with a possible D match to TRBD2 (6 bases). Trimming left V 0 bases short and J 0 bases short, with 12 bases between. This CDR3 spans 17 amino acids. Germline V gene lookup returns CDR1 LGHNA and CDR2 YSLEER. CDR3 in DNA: TGCGCCAGCAGCCAAGATAGGGCGGGGAGCTCCTACAATGAGCAGTTCTTC. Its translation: CASSQDRAGSSYNEQFF.

Here the CDR3 reads CASSLSGGAPNEQFF. In DNA, the CDR3 is TGTGCCAGCAGCCTTAGCGGGGGGGCTCCCAATGAGCAGTTCTTC. The rearrangement joins TRBV7-3 to TRBJ2-1, with 11 bases fitting TRBD2. The CDR3 is made up of 15 amino acids. V lost 5 bases and J lost 6; bases outside the gene matches: 6. Germline V CDR1 and CDR2: SGHTA, FQGTGA.

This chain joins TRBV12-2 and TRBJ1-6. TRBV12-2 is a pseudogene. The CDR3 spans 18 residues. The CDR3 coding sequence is TGTGCAAGTCGCTCGGGGGGGGACAGCAGCTCCTATAATTCACCCCTCCACTTT. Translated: CASRSGGDSSSYNSPLHF.

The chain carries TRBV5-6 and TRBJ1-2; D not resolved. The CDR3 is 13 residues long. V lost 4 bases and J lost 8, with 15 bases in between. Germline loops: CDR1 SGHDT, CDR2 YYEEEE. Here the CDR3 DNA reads TGTGCCAGCAGCATGAGGGAGTTGAGAGGCTACACCTTC. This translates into CASSMRELRGYTF.

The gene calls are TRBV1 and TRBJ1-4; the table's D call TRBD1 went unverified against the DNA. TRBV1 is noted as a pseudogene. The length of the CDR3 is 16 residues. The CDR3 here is CTSSHLDSATNEKLFF. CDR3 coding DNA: TGCACCAGCAGCCATCTCGACAGTGCAACTAATGAAAAACTGTTTTTT.

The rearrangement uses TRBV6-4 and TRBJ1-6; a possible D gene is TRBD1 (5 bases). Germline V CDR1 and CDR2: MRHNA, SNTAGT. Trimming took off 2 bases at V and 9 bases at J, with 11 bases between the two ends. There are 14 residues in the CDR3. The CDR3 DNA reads TGTGCCAGCAGTGACGGGGGAGGGAGTTCACCCCTCCACTTT. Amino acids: CASSDGGGSSPLHF.

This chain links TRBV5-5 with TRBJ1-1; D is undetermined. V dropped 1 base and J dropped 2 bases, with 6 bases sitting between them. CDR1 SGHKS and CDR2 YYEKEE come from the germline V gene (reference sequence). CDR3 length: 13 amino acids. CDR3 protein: CASSLTGNTEAFF. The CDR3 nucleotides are TGTGCCAGCAGCTTGACGGGTAACACTGAAGCTTTCTTT.

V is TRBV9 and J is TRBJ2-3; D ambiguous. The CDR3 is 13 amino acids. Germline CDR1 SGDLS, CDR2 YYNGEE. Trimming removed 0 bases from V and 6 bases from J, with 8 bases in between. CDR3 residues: CASSVGGVDTQYF. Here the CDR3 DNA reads TGTGCCAGCAGCGTAGGAGGTGTGGATACGCAGTATTTT.

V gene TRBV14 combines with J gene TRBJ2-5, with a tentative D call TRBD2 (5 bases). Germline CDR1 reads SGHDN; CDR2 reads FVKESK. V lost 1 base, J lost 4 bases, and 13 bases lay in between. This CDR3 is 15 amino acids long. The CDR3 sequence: CASSQVTVARETQYF. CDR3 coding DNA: TGTGCCAGCAGCCAAGTAACGGTAGCGAGAGAGACCCAGTACTTC. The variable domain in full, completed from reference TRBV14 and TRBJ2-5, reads EAGVTQFPSHSVIEKGQTVTLRCDPISGHDNLYWYRRVMGKEIKFLLHFVKESKQDESGMPNNRFLAERTGGTYSTLKVQPAELEDSGVYFCASSQVTVARETQYFGPGTRLLVL.

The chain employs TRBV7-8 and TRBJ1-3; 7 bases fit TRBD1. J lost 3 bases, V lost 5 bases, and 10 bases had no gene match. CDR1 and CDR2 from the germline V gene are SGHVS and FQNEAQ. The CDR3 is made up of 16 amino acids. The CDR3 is CASSPTSTGFGNTIYF. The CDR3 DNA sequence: TGTGCCAGCAGCCCTACCTCGACAGGGTTTGGAAACACCATATATTTT.

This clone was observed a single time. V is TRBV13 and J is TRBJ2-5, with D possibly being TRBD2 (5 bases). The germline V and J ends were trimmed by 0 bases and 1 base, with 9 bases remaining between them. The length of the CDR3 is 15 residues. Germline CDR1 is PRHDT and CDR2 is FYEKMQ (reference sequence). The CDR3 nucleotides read TGTGCCAGCAGCTTAGGCCGGGGATCCCAAGAGACCCAGTACTTC. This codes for CASSLGRGSQETQYF.

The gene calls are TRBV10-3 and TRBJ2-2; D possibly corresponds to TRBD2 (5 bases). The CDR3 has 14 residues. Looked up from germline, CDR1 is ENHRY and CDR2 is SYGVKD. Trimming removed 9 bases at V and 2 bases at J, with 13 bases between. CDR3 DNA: TGTGCCATAAAAAGGGAGACAAACACCGGGGAGCTGTTTTTT. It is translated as CAIKRETNTGELFF.

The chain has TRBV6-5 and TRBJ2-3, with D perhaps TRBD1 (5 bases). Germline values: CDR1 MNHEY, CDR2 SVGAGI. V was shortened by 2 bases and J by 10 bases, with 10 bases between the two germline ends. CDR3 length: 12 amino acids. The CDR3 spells CASSYQGGAQYF. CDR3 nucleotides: TGTGCCAGCAGTTACCAGGGCGGAGCGCAGTATTTT.

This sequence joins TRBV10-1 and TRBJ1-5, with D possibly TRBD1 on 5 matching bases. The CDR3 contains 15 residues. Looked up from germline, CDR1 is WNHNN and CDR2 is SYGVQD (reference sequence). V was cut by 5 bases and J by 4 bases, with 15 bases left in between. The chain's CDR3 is CASSPGSRGNQPQHF. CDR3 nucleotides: TGCGCCAGCAGTCCTGGATCCCGGGGGAATCAGCCCCAGCATTTT.

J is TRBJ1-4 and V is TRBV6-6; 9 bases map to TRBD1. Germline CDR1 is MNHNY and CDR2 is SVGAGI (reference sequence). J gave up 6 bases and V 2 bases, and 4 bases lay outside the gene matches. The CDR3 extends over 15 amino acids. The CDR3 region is CASSYARTGDEKLFF. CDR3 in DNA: TGTGCCAGCAGTTACGCACGGACAGGGGATGAAAAACTGTTTTTT.

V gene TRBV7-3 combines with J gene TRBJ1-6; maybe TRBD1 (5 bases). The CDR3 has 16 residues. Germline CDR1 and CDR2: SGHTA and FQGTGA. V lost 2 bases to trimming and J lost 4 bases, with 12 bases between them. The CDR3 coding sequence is TGTGCCAGCAGCTTAGCGCAGCAGGGATATAATTCACCCCTCCACTTT. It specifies CASSLAQQGYNSPLHF.

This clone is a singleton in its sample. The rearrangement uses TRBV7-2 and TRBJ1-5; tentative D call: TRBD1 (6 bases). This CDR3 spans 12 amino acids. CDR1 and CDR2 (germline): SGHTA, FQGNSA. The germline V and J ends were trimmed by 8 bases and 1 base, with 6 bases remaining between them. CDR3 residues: CASGGSNQPQHF. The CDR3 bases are TGTGCCAGCGGGGGCAGCAATCAGCCCCAGCATTTT.

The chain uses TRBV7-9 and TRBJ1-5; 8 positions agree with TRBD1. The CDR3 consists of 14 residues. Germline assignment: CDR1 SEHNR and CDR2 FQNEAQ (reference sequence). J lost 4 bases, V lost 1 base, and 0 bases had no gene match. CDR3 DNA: TGTGCCAGCAGCTTAGACAGGGGGAATCAGCCCCAGCATTTT. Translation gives CASSLDRGNQPQHF.

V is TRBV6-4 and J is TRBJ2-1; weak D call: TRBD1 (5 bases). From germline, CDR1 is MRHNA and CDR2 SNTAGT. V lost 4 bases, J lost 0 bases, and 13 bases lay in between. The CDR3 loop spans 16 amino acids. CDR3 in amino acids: CASSGKQDRSYNEQFF. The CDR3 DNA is TGTGCCAGCAGTGGGAAACAGGACCGCTCCTACAATGAGCAGTTCTTC.

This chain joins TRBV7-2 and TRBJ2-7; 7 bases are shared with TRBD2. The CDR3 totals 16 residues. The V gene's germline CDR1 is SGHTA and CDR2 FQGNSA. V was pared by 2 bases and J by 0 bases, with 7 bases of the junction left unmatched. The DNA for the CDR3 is TGTGCCAGCAGCTTAAGAGCGGGGCGGAGCTCCTACGAGCAGTACTTC. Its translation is CASSLRAGRSSYEQYF.

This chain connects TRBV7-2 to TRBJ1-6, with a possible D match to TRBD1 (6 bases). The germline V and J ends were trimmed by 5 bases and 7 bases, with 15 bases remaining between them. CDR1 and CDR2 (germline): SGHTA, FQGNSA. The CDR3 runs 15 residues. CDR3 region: CASSPLGTPNSPLHF. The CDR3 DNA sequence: TGTGCCAGCAGCCCCCTCGGGACACCCAATTCACCCCTCCACTTT.

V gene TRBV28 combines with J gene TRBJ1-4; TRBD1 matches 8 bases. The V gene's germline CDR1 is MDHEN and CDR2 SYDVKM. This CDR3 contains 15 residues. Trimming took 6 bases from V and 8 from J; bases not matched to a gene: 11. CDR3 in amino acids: CASRATTGEGEKLFF. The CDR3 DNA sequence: TGTGCCAGCAGGGCTACGACAGGGGAGGGGGAAAAACTGTTTTTT.